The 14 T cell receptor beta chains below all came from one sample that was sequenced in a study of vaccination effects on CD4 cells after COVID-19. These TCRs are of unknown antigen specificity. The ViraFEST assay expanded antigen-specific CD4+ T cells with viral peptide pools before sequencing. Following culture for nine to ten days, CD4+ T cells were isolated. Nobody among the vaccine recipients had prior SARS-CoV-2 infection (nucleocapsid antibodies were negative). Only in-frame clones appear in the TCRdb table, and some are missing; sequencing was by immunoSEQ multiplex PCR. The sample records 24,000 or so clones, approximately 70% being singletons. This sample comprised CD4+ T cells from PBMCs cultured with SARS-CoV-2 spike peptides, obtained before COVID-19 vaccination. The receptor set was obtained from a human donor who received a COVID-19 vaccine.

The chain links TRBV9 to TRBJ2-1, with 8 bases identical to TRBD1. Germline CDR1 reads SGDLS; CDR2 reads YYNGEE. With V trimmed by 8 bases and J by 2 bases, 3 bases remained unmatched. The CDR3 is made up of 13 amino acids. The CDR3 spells CASQGATYNEQFF. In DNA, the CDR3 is TGTGCCAGTCAGGGGGCAACCTACAATGAGCAGTTCTTC.

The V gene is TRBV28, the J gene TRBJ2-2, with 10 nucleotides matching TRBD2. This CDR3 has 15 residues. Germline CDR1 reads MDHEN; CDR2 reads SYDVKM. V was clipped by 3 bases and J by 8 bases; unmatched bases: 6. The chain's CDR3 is CASSLRLAGGGELFF. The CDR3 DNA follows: TGTGCCAGCAGTTTGCGACTAGCGGGTGGGGGGGAGCTGTTTTTT.

The CDR3 is CASSPTGSSIWANVLTF. CDR3 nucleotides: TGTGCCAGCAGTCCCACAGGGAGTAGTATCTGGGCCAACGTCCTGACTTTC. The chain couples TRBV27 to TRBJ2-6; a possible D gene is TRBD1 (6 bases). Trimming took off 5 bases at V and 5 bases at J, with 19 bases between the two ends. CDR3 length: 17 residues. CDR1 is MNHEY, CDR2 SMNVEV, per germline (reference sequence).

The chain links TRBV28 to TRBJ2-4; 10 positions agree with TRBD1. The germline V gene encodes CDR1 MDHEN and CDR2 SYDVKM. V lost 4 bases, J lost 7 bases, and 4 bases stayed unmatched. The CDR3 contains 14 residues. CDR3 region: CASSSPGQGNIQYF. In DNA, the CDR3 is TGTGCCAGCAGTTCCCCGGGACAGGGGAACATTCAGTACTTC.

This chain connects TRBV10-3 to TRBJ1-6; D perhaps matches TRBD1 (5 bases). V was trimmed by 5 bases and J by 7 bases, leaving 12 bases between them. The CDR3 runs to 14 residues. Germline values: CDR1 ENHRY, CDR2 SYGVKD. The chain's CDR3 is CAISPGTGNSPLHF. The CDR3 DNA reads TGTGCCATCAGTCCCGGGACGGGAAATTCACCCCTCCACTTT.

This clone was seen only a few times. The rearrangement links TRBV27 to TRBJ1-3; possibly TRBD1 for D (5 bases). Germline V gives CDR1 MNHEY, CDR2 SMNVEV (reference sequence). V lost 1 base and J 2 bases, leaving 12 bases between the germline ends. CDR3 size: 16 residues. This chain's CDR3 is CASSLWGKGTGNTIYF. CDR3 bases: TGTGCCAGCAGTTTATGGGGGAAAGGAACTGGAAACACCATATATTTT.

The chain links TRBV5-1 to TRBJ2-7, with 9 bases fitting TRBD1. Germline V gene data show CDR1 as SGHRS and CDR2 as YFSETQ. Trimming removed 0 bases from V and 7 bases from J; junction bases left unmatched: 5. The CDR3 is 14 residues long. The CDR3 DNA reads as TGCGCCAGCAGCTTGGAGGGACAGGGAAGAGAGCAGTACTTC. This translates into CASSLEGQGREQYF.

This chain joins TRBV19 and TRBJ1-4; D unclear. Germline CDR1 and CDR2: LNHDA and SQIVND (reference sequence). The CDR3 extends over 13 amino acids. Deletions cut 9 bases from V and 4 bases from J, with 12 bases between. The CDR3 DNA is TGTGCCAGCCGGCGTCAAGATAATGAAAAACTGTTTTTT. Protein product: CASRRQDNEKLFF.

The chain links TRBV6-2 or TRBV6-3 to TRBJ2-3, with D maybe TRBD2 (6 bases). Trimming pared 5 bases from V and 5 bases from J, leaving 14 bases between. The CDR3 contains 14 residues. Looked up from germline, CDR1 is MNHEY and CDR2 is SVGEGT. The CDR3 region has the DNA TGTGCCAGCAGTCCCAGACTAGGAGGAGATACGCAGTATTTT. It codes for CASSPRLGGDTQYF.

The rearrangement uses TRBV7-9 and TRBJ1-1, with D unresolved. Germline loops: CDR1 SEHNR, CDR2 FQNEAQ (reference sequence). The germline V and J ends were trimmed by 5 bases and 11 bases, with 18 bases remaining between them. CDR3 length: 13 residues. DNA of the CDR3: TGTGCCAGCAGCACAACAAACCTCAATCGGGCTTTCTTT. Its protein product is CASSTTNLNRAFF. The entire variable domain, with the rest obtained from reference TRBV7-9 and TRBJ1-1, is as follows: DTGVSQNPRHKITKRGQNVTFRCDPISEHNRLYWYRQTLGQGPEFLTYFQNEAQLEKSRLLSDRFSAERPKGSFSTLEIQRTEQGDSAMYLCASSTTNLNRAFFGQGTRLTVV.

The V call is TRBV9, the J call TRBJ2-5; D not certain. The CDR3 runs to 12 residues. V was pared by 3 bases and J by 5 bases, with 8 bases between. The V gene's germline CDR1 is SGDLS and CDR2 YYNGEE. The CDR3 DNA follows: TGTGCCAGCAGCGGAATGCCGGAGACCCAGTACTTC. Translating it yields CASSGMPETQYF.

CDR3 DNA sequence: TGTGCCAGCAGCCCTGACAGGGACTATGGCTACACCTTC. Amino acids: CASSPDRDYGYTF. V usage is TRBV5-8 and J usage is TRBJ1-2; 7 bases align to TRBD1. The junction had 3 bases not matched to a gene; V was cut back by 4 bases and J by 3 bases. Germline CDR1 is SGHTS and CDR2 is YDEGEE. This CDR3 spans 13 amino acids.

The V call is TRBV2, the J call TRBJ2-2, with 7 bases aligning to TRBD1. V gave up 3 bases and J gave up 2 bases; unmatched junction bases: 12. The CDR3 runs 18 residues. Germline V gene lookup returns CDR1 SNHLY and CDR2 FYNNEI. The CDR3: CASSDNGPGTVNTGELFF. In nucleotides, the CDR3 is TGTGCCAGCAGTGATAATGGCCCCGGGACAGTAAACACCGGGGAGCTGTTTTTT.

This CDR3 reads CSVEFWASGRGNEQFF. In DNA form, the CDR3 reads TGCAGCGTTGAATTTTGGGCTAGCGGGAGGGGCAATGAGCAGTTCTTC. The chain employs TRBV29-1 and TRBJ2-1, with 12 bases lining up with TRBD2. The germline V gene encodes CDR1 SQVTM and CDR2 ANQGSEA. The CDR3 sequence is 16 residues long. J gave up 6 bases and V 2 bases, and 8 bases lay outside the gene matches.